The 21 T cell receptor beta chains listed next were all sequenced from one sample in a study of regulatory T cells in long-lasting Graves disease. With iRepertoire HTBI primers and Arm-PCR of CDR3 regions, TCR beta libraries were built. One entry per CDR3 protein results from TCRdb running MiXCR on the multiplex PCR reads. Of under 500,000 distinct CDR3 sequences listed, 16% are singletons. The sample's time point: newly diagnosed GD, antithyroid drugs for less than 3 months. RNA isolated from PBMCs was used to make the TCR library. In addition, the sample was reused for a study of T cells in Graves' hyperthyroidism and ophthalmopathy.

The specimen comprised peripheral blood mononuclear cells (PBMCs), sampled at new diagnosis, from a patient treated with antithyroid drugs. Every receptor here comes from a woman between 25 and 40 years old with Graves disease.

The CDR3 sequence is CASSPRGGLREKLFF. The CDR3 DNA is TGTGCCAGTAGTCCCCGTGGGGGATTGCGTGAAAAACTGTTTTTT. The chain is built from TRBV19 and TRBJ1-4, with a possible D match to TRBD1 (5 bases). Trimming cost V 5 bases and J 7 bases, with 17 bases left between them. Germline V gives CDR1 LNHDA, CDR2 SQIVND (reference sequence). This CDR3 has 15 residues.

As regards this clonotype: This likely traces to a read error, being one base from a far larger clone. The chain uses TRBV29-1 and TRBJ2-1; D might be TRBD1 (6 bases). Germline-derived CDR1 and CDR2 are SQVTM and ANQGSEA. The CDR3 loop spans 12 amino acids. V was clipped by 4 bases and J by 10 bases, with 14 bases between them. The CDR3 DNA is TGCAGCGTTGTAGGGGACACCTACGAGCAGTTCTTC. It is translated as CSVVGDTYEQFF.

This clonotype was seen ten or more times. The chain has TRBV18 and TRBJ2-5, with D hard to call. The V gene's germline CDR1 is KGHSH and CDR2 LQKENI. The germline V and J ends were trimmed by 0 bases and 4 bases, with 9 bases remaining between them. The CDR3 sequence is 14 residues long. The DNA for the CDR3 is TGTGCCAGCTCACCACCGGGAAGAGGAGAGACCCAGTACTTC. As protein: CASSPPGRGETQYF.

V usage is TRBV19 and J usage is TRBJ2-1, with D unresolved. V lost 6 bases and J 0 bases, leaving 9 bases between the germline ends. CDR3 size: 14 residues. Germline assignment: CDR1 LNHDA and CDR2 SQIVND (reference sequence). CDR3 loop: CASSGPTSYNEQFF. The CDR3 nucleotides are TGTGCCAGTAGCGGGCCAACCTCCTACAATGAGCAGTTCTTC.

V and J are TRBV6-5 and TRBJ2-1; 9 bases match TRBD2. The germline gives CDR1 MNHEY, CDR2 SVGAGI. The CDR3 contains 19 residues. V trimming: 2 bases; J trimming: 1 base; junction bases outside the gene matches: 12. This CDR3 reads CASSYPRRPTSGSYNEQFF. In DNA form, the CDR3 reads TGTGCCAGCAGTTACCCTAGGAGGCCGACTAGCGGATCCTACAATGAGCAGTTCTTC.

The table lists this clonotype with many counts. This chain connects TRBV10-2 to TRBJ1-1; 9 nucleotides agree with TRBD1. The junction had 12 bases not matched to a gene; V was cut back by 3 bases and J by 4 bases. The CDR3 is made up of 17 amino acids. Germline V gives CDR1 WSHSY, CDR2 SAAADI. As DNA, the CDR3 is TGCGCCAGCAGTGAAGTAGGACAGGGGATACGGGGCACTGAAGCTTTCTTT. Residues: CASSEVGQGIRGTEAFF.

The CDR3 region has the DNA TGTGCCAGTAGACCCGGTATCGGTATGCCTGGGGAGCAGTACTTC. Protein sequence: CASRPGIGMPGEQYF. The rearrangement joins TRBV19 to TRBJ2-7, with unresolved D. This CDR3 region has 15 residues. Germline CDR1 and CDR2: LNHDA and SQIVND (reference sequence). Trimming shortened V by 6 bases and J by 7 bases, and 22 bases separated the two germline ends.

In its sample, this clonotype was seen many times. The V and J genes are TRBV11-2 and TRBJ2-2; the match to TRBD1 covers 8 bases. The V segment lost 5 bases and the J segment 7 bases; nucleotides outside the gene matches: 6. Germline V gene data show CDR1 as SGHAT and CDR2 as FQNNGV. This CDR3 contains 14 residues. The CDR3 DNA reads TGTGCCAGCAGCCGGGACAGGTTGGGCGGGGAGCTGTTTTTT. Its protein is CASSRDRLGGELFF.

This clonotype was seen ten or more times. The chain carries TRBV20-1 and TRBJ2-1; 10 bases align to TRBD2. After removal of 0 bases from V and 5 bases from J, the junction contained 10 bases not matched to a gene. The CDR3 has 17 residues. Germline V lookup: CDR1 DFQATT, CDR2 SNEGSKA (reference sequence). The CDR3 coding sequence is TGCAGTGCTAGAGATACTCTAGCGGGAGTTGGGAACAATGAGCAGTTCTTC. It translates to CSARDTLAGVGNNEQFF.

In this sample, this clonotype turned up a few times. V usage is TRBV28 and J usage is TRBJ2-7; 7 positions match TRBD1. The CDR3 runs 13 residues. In germline, CDR1 is MDHEN, CDR2 SYDVKM. The trim removed 7 bases at V and 3 bases at J, leaving 6 bases unmatched. CDR3 coding DNA: TGTGCCAGCACCAGGACAGGTATCTACGAGCAGTACTTC. Protein sequence: CASTRTGIYEQYF.

This clonotype has more than one count but fewer than ten. The V gene is TRBV28, the J gene TRBJ2-7; 10 bases are a match to TRBD2. Trimming removed 5 bases from V and 2 bases from J; junction bases left unmatched: 9. CDR3 length: 16 residues. Looked up from germline, CDR1 is MDHEN and CDR2 is SYDVKM. CDR3 sequence reads: CASSTLAGERAYEQYF. The CDR3 region has the DNA TGTGCCAGCAGTACCCTAGCGGGAGAGAGAGCCTACGAGCAGTACTTC.

The CDR3 here is CASSPTWGRNQPQHF. The CDR3 DNA reads TGTGCCAGCTCACCAACCTGGGGAAGAAATCAGCCCCAGCATTTT. V and J are TRBV18 and TRBJ1-5; D is unresolved. CDR1 is KGHSH and CDR2 is LQKENI in the germline V gene. V gave up 2 bases and J gave up 4 bases, with 12 bases separating them. The CDR3 totals 15 residues.

This clonotype has a count of ten or more. The rearrangement links TRBV30 to TRBJ2-3; D is tentatively TRBD1 or TRBD2 (5 bases each). The V gene lost 1 base and the J gene lost 4 bases, with 15 bases spanning the gap. The CDR3 covers 15 residues. Germline CDR1 GTSNPN, CDR2 SVGIG (reference sequence). The CDR3 DNA follows: TGTGCCTGGAGTGCCGGCGCGAGGGGCGCAGATACGCAGTATTTT. It yields the protein CAWSAGARGADTQYF.

This clonotype was seen more than once but under ten times. At one end, the junction sequence differs from germline, possibly due to a read error. The chain carries TRBV12-3 or TRBV12-4 and TRBJ1-2; D unclear. There are 9 residues in the CDR3. CDR3 DNA sequence: TGTGCCAGCAGTTTGGGTTCTCTCTTC. It translates to CASSLGSLF.

This clonotype was counted a few times. This sequence joins TRBV4-3 and TRBJ2-6; no clear D. This CDR3 spans 14 amino acids. Germline CDR1 LGHNA, CDR2 YSLEER. The ends were cut back, 1 base at V and 2 bases at J, with 3 bases in the middle. This CDR3 is CASSQGTGANVLTF. The CDR3 DNA reads as TGCGCCAGCAGCCAAGGAACTGGGGCCAACGTCCTGACTTTC.

This clonotype was recorded at least ten times. The rearrangement links TRBV18 to TRBJ2-3; the match to TRBD1 covers 9 bases. The junction had 4 bases not matched to a gene; V was cut back by 10 bases and J by 2 bases. The germline CDR1 and CDR2 sequences are KGHSH and LQKENI. The length of the CDR3 is 13 residues. Written as DNA, the CDR3 is TGTGCCAACGGACAGGGGACCACAGATACGCAGTATTTT. Translation: CANGQGTTDTQYF.

V gene TRBV5-1 combines with J gene TRBJ1-2; 8 bases match TRBD1. V shed 3 bases and J 0 bases; nucleotides not matched to a gene: 4. Germline CDR1 is SGHRS and CDR2 is YFSETQ. This CDR3 is 15 amino acids long. The DNA of the CDR3 is TGCGCCAGCAGCTGGAGGACAGGGCCTAACTATGGCTACACCTTC. Its translation: CASSWRTGPNYGYTF.

The table lists this clonotype with many counts. The chain has TRBV7-9 and TRBJ2-1, with 10 bases aligning to TRBD2. The CDR3 spans 16 residues. Germline CDR1 is SEHNR and CDR2 is FQNEAQ (reference sequence). V lost 7 bases, J lost 5 bases, and 11 bases stayed unmatched. CDR3 sequence (DNA): TGTGCCAGCAAAACAATAGCGGGAGGAGGGGACAATGAGCAGTTCTTC. Protein product: CASKTIAGGGDNEQFF.

This sequence joins TRBV19 and TRBJ1-5; D is unclear. The CDR3 is 13 amino acids. V lost 1 base to trimming and J lost 9 bases, with 10 bases between them. Germline V gene data show CDR1 as LNHDA and CDR2 as SQIVND (reference sequence). CDR3 coding DNA: TGTGCCAGTAGTATAGGTGGGTCTTGGCCCCAGCATTTT. Translating gives CASSIGGSWPQHF.

Concerning this clonotype itself: A clone one base away is much larger, so this may be a read error. The chain has TRBV7-6 and TRBJ2-7; TRBD2 agrees at 7 bases. From germline, CDR1 is SGHVS and CDR2 FNYEAQ. The CDR3 extends over 14 amino acids. J lost 4 bases, V lost 1 base, and 4 bases had no gene match. The CDR3 reads CASSLEASGYEQYF. The CDR3 DNA sequence: TGTGCCAGCAGCTTAGAGGCTAGCGGTTACGAGCAGTACTTC.

V gene TRBV6-1 combines with J gene TRBJ1-5; TRBD1 agrees at 8 bases. CDR3 length equals 15 residues. Per germline, CDR1 MNHNS and CDR2 SASEGT. The V gene end was trimmed by 7 bases and the J gene end by 0 bases; junction bases not matched to a gene: 5. This CDR3 is CASKGQVFSNQPQHF. CDR3 sequence (DNA): TGTGCCAGCAAGGGACAGGTTTTTAGCAATCAGCCCCAGCATTTT.